These 27 T cell receptor beta chains share one sample of origin, sequenced in a study of T cells in Graves' hyperthyroidism and ophthalmopathy. Amplified regions were TCR beta CDR3 sequences from RNA transcripts. The HTBI set primed first-round TCR CDR3 RT-PCR. Using its own MiXCR run on the multiplex PCR reads, TCRdb lists one record per CDR3 protein. The sample yields about 360,000 distinct CDR3 sequences, approximately 13% seen once. Sequenced material: blood. These receptors all come from a woman aged 18 to 35 with Graves' hyperthyroidism.

This clonotype was counted only a few times. V gene TRBV20-1 combines with J gene TRBJ1-1; D may be TRBD1 (5 bases). With 6 bases removed from V and 0 bases from J, the gap between germline ends came to 8 bases. CDR1 DFQATT and CDR2 SNEGSKA come from the germline V gene (reference sequence). This CDR3 has 12 residues. Here the CDR3 reads CSAGTVNTEAFF. In DNA form, the CDR3 reads TGCAGTGCGGGGACTGTGAACACTGAAGCTTTCTTT.

This clonotype has ten or more counts. This chain joins TRBV6-2 or TRBV6-3 and TRBJ2-1; TRBD1 or TRBD2 may be the D gene (5 bases each). The germline V and J ends were trimmed by 4 bases and 7 bases, with 20 bases remaining between them. The CDR3 runs to 16 residues. CDR1 MNHEY and CDR2 SVGEGT come from the germline V gene. As DNA, the CDR3 is TGTGCCAGCAGTTCACGGTGGGCCCCCGGGGCAAATGAGCAGTTCTTC. As protein: CASSSRWAPGANEQFF.

The chain recombines TRBV19 with TRBJ1-6; weak D call: TRBD1 (6 bases). The length of the CDR3 is 16 residues. Germline CDR1 LNHDA, CDR2 SQIVND (reference sequence). The V end lost 7 bases, the J end lost 12 bases, and 25 bases lay between the germline ends. The CDR3 region is CASTDLGQGMRVPLHF. The CDR3 region has the DNA TGTGCCAGTACCGATCTGGGGCAGGGGATGCGGGTACCCCTCCACTTT.

This clonotype was recorded many times. This chain uses TRBV20-1 with TRBJ1-4, with 7 bases aligning to TRBD1. CDR1 is DFQATT, CDR2 SNEGSKA, per germline (reference sequence). The CDR3 runs 17 residues. V gave up 0 bases and J gave up 5 bases; unmatched junction bases: 12. CDR3 in DNA: TGCAGTGCTAGAGATAAGGGTTTATGGACAGGAAATGAAAAACTGTTTTTT. Amino acid sequence: CSARDKGLWTGNEKLFF.

This clonotype came up many times. The chain uses TRBV7-8 and TRBJ2-7, with D tentatively TRBD1 (6 bases). The V gene's germline CDR1 is SGHVS and CDR2 FQNEAQ. The CDR3 has 13 residues. Trimming cost V 5 bases and J 2 bases, with 10 bases left between them. DNA for the CDR3: TGTGCCAGCAGCCTTCGGACAGCCTACGAGCAGTACTTC. It is translated as CASSLRTAYEQYF.

This clonotype was counted many times. The chain couples TRBV6-1 to TRBJ2-1; 12 bases match TRBD1. Germline V lookup: CDR1 MNHNS, CDR2 SASEGT. V was pared by 7 bases and J by 8 bases, with 12 bases of the junction left unmatched. The CDR3 is 16 residues long. The CDR3 here is CASTSQGQGARDEQFF. The CDR3 coding sequence is TGTGCCAGCACCAGCCAGGGACAGGGGGCTCGGGATGAGCAGTTCTTC.

This clonotype was recorded once. This sequence joins TRBV5-6 and TRBJ1-5, with 7 bases that match TRBD1. CDR1 is SGHDT and CDR2 is YYEEEE in the germline V gene. The CDR3 is made up of 15 amino acids. The ends lost 2 bases at V and 4 bases at J; junction bases unmatched: 6. In DNA, the CDR3 is TGTGCCAGCAGCTTACAGGGGATTTTGAATCAGCCCCAGCATTTT. Translating it yields CASSLQGILNQPQHF.

There are many counts of this clonotype. The genes are TRBV20-1 and TRBJ2-2; possibly TRBD2 for D (5 bases). This CDR3 has 13 residues. V was clipped by 7 bases and J by 1 base, with 10 bases between them. Germline V gives CDR1 DFQATT, CDR2 SNEGSKA (reference sequence). The CDR3 reads CSVSSENTGELFF. For the CDR3, the DNA is TGCAGTGTGAGTAGCGAGAACACCGGGGAGCTGTTTTTT.

This clonotype has only a few counts. The rearrangement uses TRBV20-1 and TRBJ2-3; D is unclear. Germline CDR1 is DFQATT and CDR2 is SNEGSKA (reference sequence). The CDR3 is 14 amino acids. V gave up 8 bases and J gave up 5 bases, with 20 bases separating them. The CDR3 protein is CSSTDPGREDTQYF. The CDR3 region has the DNA TGCAGTTCTACCGATCCTGGAAGGGAAGATACGCAGTATTTT.

There are a few counts of this clonotype. This chain joins TRBV18 and TRBJ1-5; TRBD1 matches at 7 bases. The CDR3 is 16 residues long. Germline CDR1 is KGHSH and CDR2 is LQKENI. V dropped 2 bases and J dropped 4; count of bases not matched to a gene: 8. The CDR3, as DNA: TGTGCCAGCTCACCAATGCACGGGACAGCTAATCAGCCCCAGCATTTT. Translated: CASSPMHGTANQPQHF.

Regarding this clonotype: The junction and the germline gene differ at one end; a read error may be behind it. The chain uses TRBV11-1 and TRBJ2-3, with TRBD2 matching 7 bases. CDR1 and CDR2 from the germline V gene are SGHAT and FQDESV (reference sequence). The CDR3 covers 17 residues. In nucleotides, the CDR3 is TGTACCAGCAGCCTGCGCGGCAGCGGGGCCATCACAGATACGCAGTATTTT. As protein: CTSSLRGSGAITDTQYF.

This clonotype was counted ten times or more. The chain joins TRBV7-2 to TRBJ1-4; a weak D match, TRBD1 (5 bases). This CDR3 region has 15 residues. V was clipped by 4 bases and J by 4 bases, with 13 bases between them. CDR1 is SGHTA and CDR2 is FQGNSA in the germline V gene. The CDR3 reads CASSSGTLFNEKLFF. Here the CDR3 DNA reads TGTGCCAGCAGCTCCGGGACCCTCTTTAATGAAAAACTGTTTTTT.

The genes are TRBV3-1 and TRBJ1-1; the D gene is possibly TRBD1 (5 bases). Trimming shortened V by 4 bases and J by 3 bases, and 15 bases separated the two germline ends. Germline V gives CDR1 LGHDT, CDR2 YNNKEL (reference sequence). This CDR3 region has 15 residues. The chain's CDR3 is CASSPKDNQHTEAFF. DNA for the CDR3: TGTGCCAGCAGCCCAAAGGACAACCAGCACACTGAAGCTTTCTTT.

The table lists this clonotype with a few counts. V gene TRBV6-2 or TRBV6-3 combines with J gene TRBJ1-4; D not certain. CDR3 size: 17 residues. Trimming pared 4 bases from V and 8 bases from J, leaving 23 bases between. The germline CDR1 and CDR2 sequences are MNHEY and SVGEGT. The CDR3 region is CASSSQAFSSPEEKLFF. The CDR3 region has the DNA TGTGCCAGCAGTTCCCAAGCCTTTTCATCACCAGAGGAAAAACTGTTTTTT.

This clonotype was observed at least ten times. This chain uses TRBV6-2 or TRBV6-3 with TRBJ2-1, with unresolved D. CDR3 size: 13 residues. V dropped 7 bases and J dropped 4 bases, with 11 bases sitting between them. Germline V gene sequence: CDR1 MNHEY, CDR2 SVGEGT. The CDR3, as DNA: TGTGCCAGCACTCCAGCTCCGTACAATGAGCAGTTCTTC. Its translation is CASTPAPYNEQFF.

This clonotype was seen at least ten times. V usage is TRBV12-3 or TRBV12-4 and J usage is TRBJ2-2; maybe TRBD1 (6 bases). There are 13 residues in the CDR3. Between the trimmed V and J ends, which lost 11 bases and 0 bases, there was a span of 10 bases. CDR3 sequence reads: CALGTPNTGELFF. As DNA, the CDR3 is TGTGCCCTTGGGACACCGAACACCGGGGAGCTGTTTTTT.

The table lists this clonotype with many counts. The chain recombines TRBV3-1 with TRBJ2-1, with D tentatively TRBD1 (6 bases). The CDR3 runs 15 residues. Trimming stripped 4 bases from V and 4 bases from J, with 14 bases between. Germline V gives CDR1 LGHDT, CDR2 YNNKEL (reference sequence). The CDR3 DNA follows: TGTGCCAGCAGCCCCAACCCAACAGGGTACAATGAGCAGTTCTTC. Protein: CASSPNPTGYNEQFF.

This clonotype appeared many times. The chain combines TRBV20-1 with TRBJ1-4; TRBD1 matches 10 bases. This CDR3 is built from 14 residues. Trimming took 5 bases from V and 5 from J; bases not matched to a gene: 5. Per the germline V gene, CDR1 is DFQATT and CDR2 is SNEGSKA (reference sequence). The CDR3 DNA sequence: TGCAGTGCTCCCCCGGGACAGGGGAATGAAAAACTGTTTTTT. Residues: CSAPPGQGNEKLFF.

This clonotype was observed many times. This rearrangement joins TRBV6-2 or TRBV6-3 to TRBJ2-4, with 8 bases that match TRBD2. The germline gives CDR1 MNHEY, CDR2 SVGEGT. After removal of 6 bases from V and 0 bases from J, the junction contained 7 bases not matched to a gene. CDR3 length: 16 amino acids. CDR3 sequence: CASSELAALAKNIQYF. As DNA, the CDR3 is TGTGCCAGCAGCGAACTAGCGGCTCTAGCCAAAAACATTCAGTACTTC.

There are many counts of this clonotype. The chain employs TRBV4-1 and TRBJ2-7, with 10 bases matching TRBD1. V trimming: 6 bases; J trimming: 2 bases; junction bases outside the gene matches: 10. The V gene's germline CDR1 is MGHRA and CDR2 YSYEKL. The CDR3 has 16 amino acids. CDR3 amino acids: CASRANNGQGAYEQYF. The CDR3 DNA reads TGCGCCAGCAGGGCTAATAACGGACAGGGGGCCTACGAGCAGTACTTC.

A few counts support this clonotype. The V call is TRBV28, the J call TRBJ1-5; no clear D. Germline-derived CDR1 and CDR2 are MDHEN and SYDVKM. The CDR3 covers 13 residues. Deletions cut 10 bases from V and 5 bases from J, with 15 bases between. The chain's CDR3 is CATQVTSDQPQHF. The DNA for the CDR3 is TGTGCCACCCAAGTTACTTCCGATCAGCCCCAGCATTTT.

V is TRBV28 and J is TRBJ1-1, with 8 bases matching TRBD1. Germline loops: CDR1 MDHEN, CDR2 SYDVKM. Trimming at V came to 5 bases and at J to 1 base, leaving 12 bases not matched to a gene. This CDR3 comprises 17 residues. The CDR3 coding sequence is TGTGCCAGCAGTCCGGCCCCTAGGACAGGGTCGAACACTGAAGCTTTCTTT. Translation: CASSPAPRTGSNTEAFF.

This chain connects TRBV13 to TRBJ1-1; the D gene is possibly TRBD1 (5 bases). The germline V gene has CDR1 PRHDT and CDR2 FYEKMQ (reference sequence). V shed 5 bases and J shed 2 bases, with 15 bases lying between them. The CDR3 covers 15 residues. The CDR3 DNA reads as TGTGCCAGCAGCGTAGCGCCGGGGGTTAACACTGAAGCTTTCTTT. Translation gives CASSVAPGVNTEAFF.

This clonotype was recorded many times. The V gene is TRBV19, the J gene TRBJ1-2, with a weak D call TRBD1 (5 bases). V was pared by 7 bases and J by 5 bases, with 17 bases between. The CDR3 contains 14 residues. Germline lookup yields CDR1 LNHDA and CDR2 SQIVND (reference sequence). CDR3 in amino acids: CASTHRARDYGYTF. The CDR3 DNA reads TGTGCCAGTACCCATCGCGCCAGGGATTATGGCTACACCTTC.

This clonotype has ten or more counts. V and J are TRBV7-8 and TRBJ2-5; D tentatively fits TRBD1 or TRBD2 (6 bases each). V was cut by 5 bases and J by 4 bases, with 26 bases left in between. Germline CDR1 reads SGHVS; CDR2 reads FQNEAQ. The CDR3 totals 18 residues. Here the CDR3 reads CASSPGASQTRVGETQYF. The DNA for the CDR3 is TGTGCCAGCAGCCCGGGGGCATCCCAGACAAGAGTAGGAGAGACCCAGTACTTC.

This clonotype was detected ten times or more. V and J are TRBV7-9 and TRBJ2-7; tentatively, D is TRBD1 (5 bases). With 5 bases removed from V and 6 bases from J, the gap between germline ends came to 14 bases. The CDR3 covers 13 residues. Germline loops: CDR1 SEHNR, CDR2 FQNEAQ (reference sequence). The CDR3 DNA reads as TGTGCCAGCAGCGCGCTAGGGGCGGTCGAGCAGTACTTC. Protein sequence: CASSALGAVEQYF.

This clonotype has ten or more counts. CDR3 protein: CASTPSRNQPQHF. CDR3 coding DNA: TGTGCCAGCACCCCCAGCCGAAATCAGCCCCAGCATTTT. The J gene is TRBJ1-5, the V gene TRBV2; D ambiguous. V lost 7 bases and J lost 4, with 11 bases in between. Germline V gives CDR1 SNHLY, CDR2 FYNNEI. There are 13 residues in the CDR3.